Shown below are 22 T cell receptor beta chains from a single sample sequenced in a study of T cell changes during pregnancy in multiple sclerosis (dated by TCRdb to 2018 to 2020). Libraries were prepared through the immunoSEQ multiplex PCR assay. Sourced from immuneACCESS, this table was stored by TCRdb with only in-frame sequences that have V and J called. A share of the clones is absent; for the studies checked, an unresolved V gene accounts for under half, and the remainder has no known explanation. This sample has about 40,000 clones in its table, and under 95% of those were observed once. The ten largest clones add up to 13% of the sample. The input for sequencing was CD8+ T cells from peripheral blood mononuclear cells, taken in the first trimester of pregnancy. Every receptor here comes from a female donor with multiple sclerosis, enrolled in a pregnancy study.

J is TRBJ1-2 and V is TRBV27; 8 nucleotides match TRBD1. CDR3 size: 14 residues. V lost 7 bases to trimming and J lost 4 bases; unmatched junction nucleotides: 8. CDR1 is MNHEY, CDR2 SMNVEV, per germline (reference sequence). The CDR3 region is CASTPGQGSYGYTF. CDR3 DNA: TGTGCCAGCACCCCTGGACAGGGTTCCTATGGCTACACCTTC.

V is TRBV28 and J is TRBJ2-5; D ambiguous. Germline CDR1 MDHEN, CDR2 SYDVKM. The CDR3 has 15 amino acids. V lost 3 bases, J lost 1 base, and 12 bases lay in between. For the CDR3, the DNA is TGTGCCAGCAGTTTGGGTGAAGGAGCCCAAGAGACCCAGTACTTC. The encoded protein is CASSLGEGAQETQYF.

The V call is TRBV19, the J call TRBJ1-2, with D possibly matching TRBD1 (6 bases). CDR1 LNHDA and CDR2 SQIVND come from the germline V gene (reference sequence). The CDR3 totals 12 residues. V was pared by 4 bases and J by 10 bases, with 13 bases between. CDR3 residues: CASSSLRQDYTF. CDR3 DNA: TGTGCCAGTAGTAGCCTTAGACAGGACTACACCTTC. The full variable domain, in which reference TRBV19 and TRBJ1-2 provide the parts outside the CDR3, is DGGITQSPKYLFRKEGQNVTLSCEQNLNHDAMYWYRQDPGQGLRLIYYSQIVNDFQKGDIAEGYSVSREKKESFPLTVTSAQKNPTAFYLCASSSLRQDYTFGSGTRLTVV.

The V call is TRBV25-1, the J call TRBJ2-1; maybe TRBD2 (5 bases). The CDR3 has 11 residues. Per the germline V gene, CDR1 is MGHDK and CDR2 is SYGVNS. Trimming took 7 bases from V and 12 from J, leaving 13 bases between them. The CDR3 DNA sequence: TGTGCCAGCAATTTCGGCGGAGGGCAGTTCTTC. As protein: CASNFGGGQFF.

This chain links TRBV27 with TRBJ2-1, with a tentative D call TRBD1 (6 bases). V lost 4 bases to trimming and J lost 2 bases, with 12 bases between them. CDR1 and CDR2 from the germline V gene are MNHEY and SMNVEV (reference sequence). This CDR3 is built from 15 residues. CDR3 sequence (DNA): TGTGCCAGCAGTTCCAGACAGGCGACCTACAATGAGCAGTTCTTC. Translating it yields CASSSRQATYNEQFF.

The chain recombines TRBV5-1 with TRBJ2-4, with 7 bases aligning to TRBD2. CDR3 length: 17 amino acids. The V gene end was trimmed by 7 bases and the J gene end by 6 bases; junction bases not matched to a gene: 19. The germline V gene has CDR1 SGHRS and CDR2 YFSETQ. CDR3 sequence: CASRTGTGGSVGNIQYF. CDR3 sequence (DNA): TGCGCCAGCCGAACGGGGACGGGGGGATCTGTAGGAAACATTCAGTACTTC.

J is TRBJ1-4 and V is TRBV15, with D possibly matching TRBD1 (5 bases). Per germline, CDR1 LNHNV and CDR2 YYDKDF (reference sequence). V lost 1 base, J lost 8 bases, and 14 bases lay in between. The CDR3 is 15 amino acids. CDR3: CATSRVEGLREKLFF. As DNA, the CDR3 is TGTGCCACCAGCAGAGTGGAGGGGTTGCGGGAAAAACTGTTTTTT.

The gene calls are TRBV15 and TRBJ1-1, with TRBD1 matching over 7 bases. The germline CDR1 and CDR2 sequences are LNHNV and YYDKDF (reference sequence). CDR3 length equals 12 residues. Trimming at V came to 5 bases and at J to 8 bases, leaving 5 bases not matched to a gene. This CDR3 reads CATSFRGDEAFF. CDR3 in DNA: TGTGCCACCAGCTTCAGGGGGGACGAAGCTTTCTTT.

The chain combines TRBV18 with TRBJ2-7; TRBD1 matches 7 bases. This CDR3 is 15 amino acids long. Germline loops: CDR1 KGHSH, CDR2 LQKENI. The V and J ends lost 5 bases and 4 bases, in that order; junction bases with no gene match: 11. The CDR3 spells CASSEQGSPGYEQYF. The CDR3 DNA reads as TGTGCCAGCTCAGAACAGGGGTCCCCGGGGTACGAGCAGTACTTC.

This clone has a handful of counts. The chain links TRBV6-1 to TRBJ1-6; D call uncertain. This CDR3 is 11 amino acids long. Germline lookup yields CDR1 MNHNS and CDR2 SASEGT. The germline V and J ends were trimmed by 8 bases and 14 bases, with 13 bases remaining between them. CDR3 DNA sequence: TGTGCCAGCTTAGCCCTCGGGTCCCTCCACTTT. It specifies CASLALGSLHF.

V gene TRBV5-4 combines with J gene TRBJ1-2; 8 bases fit TRBD1. The CDR3 totals 13 residues. Trimming at V came to 3 bases and at J to 8 bases, leaving 6 bases not matched to a gene. Germline V gene sequence: CDR1 SGHNT, CDR2 YYREEE (reference sequence). The CDR3 nucleotides are TGTGCCAGCAGCTCCGGACAGGGATTCGGCTACACCTTC. Translation gives CASSSGQGFGYTF.

The chain has TRBV14 and TRBJ2-1, with D perhaps matching TRBD2 (6 bases). The CDR3 loop spans 13 amino acids. Trimming stripped 5 bases from V and 6 bases from J, with 11 bases between. Germline V CDR1 and CDR2: SGHDN, FVKESK. CDR3 sequence: CASSSGTFNEQFF. The CDR3 DNA follows: TGTGCCAGCAGCTCCGGGACTTTCAATGAGCAGTTCTTC.

This rearrangement joins TRBV7-6 to TRBJ1-5; the match to TRBD1 covers 7 bases. Trimming at V came to 4 bases and at J to 5 bases, leaving 5 bases not matched to a gene. The CDR3 spans 14 residues. Per germline, CDR1 SGHVS and CDR2 FNYEAQ. The CDR3 here is CASSSRQGYQPQHF. The CDR3, as DNA: TGTGCCAGCAGCTCCCGACAGGGCTATCAGCCCCAGCATTTT.

This chain joins TRBV6-1 and TRBJ2-6; D perhaps matches TRBD1 (6 bases). Germline values: CDR1 MNHNS, CDR2 SASEGT. Trimming shortened V by 4 bases and J by 1 base, and 17 bases separated the two germline ends. The CDR3 has 18 amino acids. CDR3 sequence: CASSGPGRGSSGANVLTF. Here the CDR3 DNA reads TGTGCCAGCAGTGGGCCGGGTAGGGGGTCATCTGGGGCCAACGTCCTGACTTTC.

V is TRBV4-1 and J is TRBJ2-7, with TRBD1 identical over 9 bases. Germline CDR1 MGHRA, CDR2 YSYEKL. This CDR3 region has 16 residues. V gave up 0 bases and J gave up 5 bases; unmatched junction bases: 8. The CDR3 nucleotides read TGCGCCAGCAGCCAAGAAAGGGGACAGGGATTCGACGAGCAGTACTTC. This encodes CASSQERGQGFDEQYF.

The gene calls are TRBV5-4 and TRBJ1-2, with a possible D match to TRBD1 (6 bases). Germline CDR1 is SGHNT and CDR2 is YYREEE (reference sequence). CDR3 size: 13 residues. Trimming cost V 4 bases and J 6 bases, with 13 bases left between them. This CDR3 reads CASSPTGTDGYTF. The CDR3 bases are TGTGCCAGCAGCCCCACAGGGACGGATGGCTACACCTTC.

This clone is a singleton in its sample. The chain joins TRBV21-1 to TRBJ1-6; the table's D call TRBD1 went unverified against the DNA. TRBV21-1 is deemed a pseudogene. The CDR3 covers 17 residues. This CDR3 reads CASSKCMVTSDNSPLHF. In DNA form, the CDR3 reads TGTGCCAGCAGCAAGTGTATGGTCACCTCAGATAATTCACCCCTCCACTTT.

This clone was counted once. V usage is TRBV9 and J usage is TRBJ1-6; TRBD1 aligns across 7 bases. CDR1 and CDR2 from the germline V gene are SGDLS and YYNGEE. V lost 4 bases, J lost 12 bases, and 10 bases stayed unmatched. This CDR3 has 14 amino acids. The CDR3 DNA follows: TGTGCCAGCAGCACCGGGACAGAAATTAAACCCCTCCACTTT. Its protein is CASSTGTEIKPLHF.

This rearrangement joins TRBV11-2 to TRBJ1-2; 8 bases align to TRBD1. This CDR3 has 14 residues. Germline values: CDR1 SGHAT, CDR2 FQNNGV. Trimming cost V 2 bases and J 7 bases; bases outside gene matches: 6. CDR3 sequence (DNA): TGTGCCAGCAGCTTACGGACAGGGTACATTGGCTACACCTTC. This gives the protein CASSLRTGYIGYTF. The complete variable domain, with remaining parts taken from reference TRBV11-2 and TRBJ1-2, reads EAGVAQSPRYKIIEKRQSVAFWCNPISGHATLYWYQQILGQGPKLLIQFQNNGVVDDSQLPKDRFSAERLKGVDSTLKIQPAKLEDSAVYLCASSLRTGYIGYTFGSGTRLTVV.

This clone was picked up one time. This chain joins TRBV7-8 and TRBJ1-5; 9 bases are a match to TRBD1. Germline assignment: CDR1 SGHVS and CDR2 FQNEAQ. The V and J ends lost 5 bases and 5 bases, in that order; junction bases with no gene match: 7. The length of the CDR3 is 15 residues. CDR3 nucleotide sequence: TGTGCCAGCAGCCCGGGACAGGGTAGGGATCAGCCCCAGCATTTT. It encodes CASSPGQGRDQPQHF.

The V gene is TRBV4-2, the J gene TRBJ2-3, with TRBD2 identical over 7 bases. The CDR3 totals 15 residues. Germline V gene lookup returns CDR1 LGHNA and CDR2 YNFKEQ. The V gene end was trimmed by 1 base and the J gene end by 1 base; junction bases not matched to a gene: 2. CDR3 sequence: CASSQASGGTDTQYF. CDR3 sequence (DNA): TGTGCCAGCAGCCAAGCTAGCGGAGGCACAGATACGCAGTATTTT.

This sequence joins TRBV19 and TRBJ1-1; 7 nucleotides match TRBD1. Germline V gives CDR1 LNHDA, CDR2 SQIVND (reference sequence). Losses at the gene ends were 5 bases for V and 11 bases for J; bases not matched to a gene: 8. This CDR3 has 12 residues. CDR3 DNA: TGTGCCAGTAGTGCCTCCGGGACAGTTGCTTTCTTT. As protein: CASSASGTVAFF. The full variable domain, with the rest looked up from reference TRBV19 and TRBJ1-1, is DGGITQSPKYLFRKEGQNVTLSCEQNLNHDAMYWYRQDPGQGLRLIYYSQIVNDFQKGDIAEGYSVSREKKESFPLTVTSAQKNPTAFYLCASSASGTVAFFGQGTRLTVV.